This T cell receptor (beta chain) was identified during a study of T cells in Graves' hyperthyroidism and ophthalmopathy. This clonotype was found many times. This sample holds PBMCs from approximately 10 ml fresh peripheral blood. The CDR3 runs to 14 residues. With 5 bases removed from V and 3 bases from J, the gap between germline ends came to 13 bases. Researchers amplified the TCR beta CDR3 regions from RNA transcripts. First-round RT-PCR of the TCR CDR3 relied on the HTBI primer set. TCRdb re-called the multiplex PCR reads through MiXCR, storing one row per CDR3 protein. The sample holds 530,000 or so distinct CDR3 sequences; 17% are singletons and the top ten take 17%.

The receptor comes from a young woman with Graves' ophthalmopathy. V and J are TRBV12-3 or TRBV12-4 and TRBJ1-1; possible D gene TRBD1, 5 bases. Material: blood. The CDR3 protein is CASSLQRQYTEAFF. CDR3 DNA sequence: TGTGCCAGCAGTCTACAGAGACAGTACACTGAAGCTTTCTTT.